This note documents a single TCR beta chain sequence. No antigen is known for it. No base-level quality is on record; no much larger clone is a single base apart. This entry is derived from a study of T cell repertoires in cytomegalovirus infection (dated 2019 in TCRdb). As for the study more broadly: The peptide stimulations were aimed at well-studied HLA-B-restricted epitopes as well as recently identified HLA-C-restricted CMV epitopes, whose presentation resists viral immunomodulation. Because public TCR beta signatures pointed to carriage of CMV infection together with the matching HLA type, the HLA type of each donor mattered for the analysis.

What the authors observed across the whole study: In the ex vivo response, HLA-C-restricted CMV-specific TCR beta clonotypes were dominant, and in two of eight donors the single most frequent clonotype came from this HLA-C-restricted group. Carriers of CMV infection plus the relevant HLA type were discriminated by the cumulative frequency of public TCR beta family members in the study cohort and in an independent approximately 360-donor cohort.

Reading the label with the study, this specimen's treatment or condition is: in vitro stimulation with specific CMV peptide epitopes to enrich CMV-specific T cells. Deletion took 3 bases off V and 9 bases off J, with a span of 11 bases between the germline ends. CDR1 and CDR2, looked up from the germline V gene (reference sequence), are SEHNR and FQNEAQ. The CDR3, from cysteine to phenylalanine, totals 12 residues. Left in the record is the CDR3 DNA by itself, 36 bases read in frame from the first base. TCRdb lists the instrument as Illumina HiSeq 1500. TCRdb itself trimmed the public reads at Q25 with fastp, ran MiXCR and retained productive beta chains. Every distinct CDR3 protein forms one entry, paired with its most common genes and DNA. This sample is represented by fewer than 1,000,000 distinct CDR3 sequences; approximately 30% of them were singletons. 10% to 15% of the sample lies in the top ten.

The sequencing here drew on cultured CD8+ T cells from PBMCs, taken from culture after CMV antigen stimulation. The origin of this receptor is a human donor in good health (CMV status not recorded). Some clones in this sample may be carry-over from other donors' samples. Recombination linked TRBV7-9 to TRBJ2-5; TRBD2 could be the D gene, as 5 bases match. The CDR3 reads CASSLEGSAQYF. Here is the DNA: TGTGCCAGCAGCTTGGAAGGGAGTGCCCAGTACTTC.